Sequencing of this TCR beta chain was carried out in a study of blood T cell repertoires in COVID-19. Across the whole study: From T cells, B-cell-depleted T cells, or PBMCs came the material, which was cDNA or gDNA.

Germline loops: CDR1 LGHDT, CDR2 YNNKEL (reference sequence). There are 15 residues in the CDR3. The V gene end was trimmed by 3 bases and the J gene end by 3 bases; junction bases not matched to a gene: 6. Assay: immunoSEQ multiplex PCR; the TCRdb copy retains only in-frame clones and omits some. The data contain tens of thousands of clones, about four fifths of them seen just once; the ten biggest clones take up 20%. This chain connects TRBV3-1 (or the pseudogene TRBV3-2) to TRBJ2-3; 7 positions match TRBD1. The sequencing sample was made of peripheral blood. The sequence derives from a woman in her sixties or seventies with acute or convalescent COVID-19. Here the CDR3 DNA reads TGTGCCAGCAGCCAGAGACAGGGAGTGACAGATACGCAGTATTTT. It specifies CASSQRQGVTDTQYF.